Listed here is a single T cell receptor (beta chain). These data come from a study of shared T cell receptors in the human thymus. The V end was cut by 6 bases, the J end by 7 bases, with 13 bases between. The CDR3 is made up of 14 amino acids. Germline V gene data show CDR1 as MGHDK and CDR2 as SYGVNS. Clones were read by immunoSEQ multiplex PCR, and TCRdb kept only the in-frame ones, dropping some. The sample carries more than 550,000 clones, more than 75% recorded once. This sample was also put to use in a study of human thymus T cells. From that study: Surgeons resected thymus tissue during corrective heart surgery. Both thymic and peripheral blood repertoires showed apparently biased V and J usage.

This TCR came from a boy under two years old with a congenital heart defect. The chain is built from TRBV25-1 and TRBJ1-6; tentatively, D is TRBD1 (5 bases). The sample was thymocytes. The CDR3 coding sequence is TGTGCCAGCAGGAACCGGGGGGGGAATTCACCCCTCCACTTT. This gives the protein CASRNRGGNSPLHF.